The source of this TCR beta chain is a study of blood T cells in healthy people across ages (dated by TCRdb to between 2014 and 2016). In terms of the full investigation: Template switching captured roughly one uniquely barcoded TCR beta cDNA molecule per two T cells in model experiments. The donors were split into four age groups: young (average approximately 16 years), middle-aged (over 35), aged (about 62) and long-lived (under 90). Two additional independent replicas of 1 million unique cDNA reads from the same blood draw were analyzed for two donors (one aged 18 to 30 and one aged 80 or older). Age-related changes in TCR beta repertoire diversity were measured in the study by deep sequencing normalized with unique cDNA molecular identifiers. To avoid experimental bias, donors of different ages were spread randomly across the sequencing lanes. Findings and caveats that apply to the study as a whole: Because the CMV infection status of the donors was unknown, age-related changes in expanded clonotypes may potentially have been confounded. Compared with the aged group, more naive CD4+ T cells, fewer expanded clones and increased TCR diversity were shown by the long-lived group, suggesting age selection. Observed TCR beta diversity per million T cells fell roughly linearly with age, and a significant reduction was already apparent by age roughly 40. There was a strong correlation between observed TCR beta diversity and the percentage of naive T cells measured by flow cytometry. Estimates of total diversity from one million sequenced T cells were regarded as lower bounds and underestimates. Because profiling used bulk unsorted PBMCs, naive and antigen-experienced compartments could not be compared conclusively.

Donors were around 37 systemically healthy Caucasian individuals from Russia aged roughly 6 to 90 years. Around 10 milliliters of peripheral blood were collected from each donor into EDTA-treated Vacutainer tubes. PBMCs were isolated by Ficoll-Paque density-gradient centrifugation, with at least 7 million obtained per sample. Total RNA was extracted from PBMCs with Trizol reagent, with at least 6 micrograms obtained per sample. Naive CD45RAhigh/CD27high T cell percentages were measured by flow cytometry on a PBMC aliquot from every donor. Library creation used 5' RACE. The data were produced on an Illumina HiSeq 2500. A second roughly 7 to 12 cycle PCR used a sample-barcoded 5' primer and a J-beta primer mix. Each TCR beta cDNA molecule received a unique molecular identifier from a template-switch 5' adaptor carrying 12 random nucleotides. Each sample yielded at least 2.5 million CDR3-containing paired-end reads. The Mint cDNA synthesis kit, primed by a TRBC-specific oligonucleotide, was used to synthesize first-strand cDNA from all RNA. All cDNA was treated with uracil-DNA glycosylase and then went through a first 18-cycle PCR with the universal primers M1SS and BC2_uni_R. Per the source publication's procedure: Each sample was normalized by randomly selecting 1 million high-quality reads, each carrying a distinct molecular identifier. Reads sharing molecular identifiers were discarded rather than binned into consensus sequences. MiTCR, with a Q25 quality threshold and the strictest error-elimination algorithm, was used for CDR3 identification, clonotype clustering and error correction. A nonparametric unseen species model with Euler transformation was used to estimate a lower bound on total TCR beta diversity. In TCRdb, the public reads were trimmed at Q25 with fastp and aligned with MiXCR, with productive beta chains retained. Records with the same CDR3 protein are collapsed into one entry carrying the most frequent genes and DNA. The V and J calls and clone size come from TCRdb's table, not from the authors' own analysis. Within this sample are about 320,000 distinct CDR3 sequences, with around 29% of them counted one time only. The biggest ten clones account for over 25% of the sample.

This clonotype was seen once. Its antigen is not yet known. At one end, the junction sequence differs from germline, possibly due to a read error. The CDR3 spans 13 residues, from the cysteine through the phenylalanine. The only DNA kept is the CDR3, 39 bases in frame from the first base. CDR1 and CDR2 are drawn from the germline V gene: SGHDN, FVKESK. The sample consisted of blood. This TCR was sampled from a woman in her 70s in good health. The chain is made from TRBV14 and TRBJ1-4; 10 middle bases align to TRBD1. Read as DNA, the sequence is TGTACCAGCTGCCGGGACAGGGGCGGAAAACTGTTTTTT. Protein translation: CTSCRDRGGKLFF. Here the CDR3 is joined to the reference TRBV14 and TRBJ1-4 genes, and the full variable domain is: EAGVTQFPSHSVIEKGQTVTLRCDPISGHDNLYWYRRVMGKEIKFLLHFVKESKQDESGMPNNRFLAERTGGTYSTLKVQPAELEDSGVYFCTSCRDRGGKLFFGSGTQLSVL.